Each of the 26 T cell receptor beta chains below was sequenced from the same sample in a study of cytotoxic CD8 clonotypes in ibrutinib-treated CLL. Generated by immunoSEQ multiplex PCR, the TCRdb table keeps only in-frame clones and is missing some. The repertoire holds 130,000 or so clones, with about 80% as singletons. The sequencing used PBMCs, collected after 12 months of ibrutinib treatment. The receptor source for this set is a human donor with chronic lymphocytic leukemia.

The chain has TRBV9 and TRBJ1-1, with D hard to call. This CDR3 contains 15 residues. Germline V gene lookup returns CDR1 SGDLS and CDR2 YYNGEE. The ends were cut back, 0 bases at V and 4 bases at J, with 13 bases in the middle. The CDR3 here is CASSVGILGSTEAFF. CDR3 coding DNA: TGTGCCAGCAGCGTAGGTATACTGGGGAGCACTGAAGCTTTCTTT.

This clone was observed a handful of times. V is TRBV5-1 and J is TRBJ2-5; 9 bases are shared with TRBD2. Looked up from germline, CDR1 is SGHRS and CDR2 is YFSETQ. The CDR3 has 17 residues. V trimming: 7 bases; J trimming: 4 bases; junction bases outside the gene matches: 17. CDR3 in amino acids: CASAPWGGGAQGETQYF. CDR3 in DNA: TGCGCCAGCGCCCCTTGGGGCGGGGGGGCGCAAGGAGAGACCCAGTACTTC.

The V call is TRBV7-2, the J call TRBJ2-1; TRBD2 matches at 10 bases. The CDR3 has 16 residues. From germline, CDR1 is SGHTA and CDR2 FQGNSA. After removal of 1 base from V and 4 bases from J, the junction contained 4 bases not matched to a gene. CDR3 in DNA: TGTGCCAGCAGCTTAGTAGGGACTAGCGTATACAATGAGCAGTTCTTC. This sequence encodes CASSLVGTSVYNEQFF.

This chain uses TRBV10-3 with TRBJ2-7; D uncertain. In germline, CDR1 is ENHRY, CDR2 SYGVKD. This CDR3 contains 15 residues. Trimming took off 5 bases at V and 0 bases at J, with 14 bases between the two ends. In DNA, the CDR3 is TGTGCCATCAGTATAGGGATATCGGGCTCCTACGAGCAGTACTTC. It specifies CAISIGISGSYEQYF.

The V call is TRBV25-1, the J call TRBJ1-2, with unresolved D. Germline CDR1 MGHDK, CDR2 SYGVNS. Trimming removed 6 bases from V and 2 bases from J, with 10 bases in between. CDR3 length equals 13 residues. In nucleotides, the CDR3 is TGTGCCAGCAGACAAACGCCGAACTATGGCTACACCTTC. Protein product: CASRQTPNYGYTF.

Here the CDR3 DNA reads TGTGCCAGCAGTGATCTGGCAGCAAACATTCAGTACTTC. Encoded protein: CASSDLAANIQYF. The chain uses TRBV2 and TRBJ2-4; no clear D gene. The CDR3 spans 13 residues. The germline V and J ends were trimmed by 3 bases and 6 bases, with 9 bases remaining between them. Germline V gene lookup returns CDR1 SNHLY and CDR2 FYNNEI.

The count of this clone is one. The chain combines TRBV7-9 with TRBJ1-5, with a weak D call TRBD1 (5 bases). Germline CDR1 SEHNR, CDR2 FQNEAQ (reference sequence). V lost 1 base and J 6 bases, leaving 10 bases between the germline ends. The CDR3 runs 14 residues. This CDR3 is CASSLEAGPQPQHF. The CDR3, as DNA: TGTGCCAGCAGCTTAGAGGCAGGGCCTCAGCCCCAGCATTTT.

The gene calls are TRBV30 and TRBJ1-4; the match to TRBD1 covers 7 bases. Germline V gene sequence: CDR1 GTSNPN, CDR2 SVGIG (reference sequence). CDR3 size: 15 residues. J gave up 10 bases and V 8 bases, and 19 bases lay outside the gene matches. The CDR3 DNA reads TGTGCCGTAAACCCCAGGGGGACGTATAGTGGAAAACTGTTTTTT. It specifies CAVNPRGTYSGKLFF.

Here the CDR3 reads CASSLGAGRTDTQYF. The CDR3 DNA reads as TGTGCCAGCAGTTTGGGGGCGGGGCGCACAGATACGCAGTATTTT. The rearrangement uses TRBV28 and TRBJ2-3; D may match TRBD1 or TRBD2 (6 bases each). CDR3 size: 15 residues. The germline CDR1 and CDR2 sequences are MDHEN and SYDVKM. Trimming took off 3 bases at V and 1 base at J, with 11 bases between the two ends.

The J gene is TRBJ2-7, the V gene TRBV28; D may correspond to TRBD1 or TRBD2 (5 bases each). Germline V gene sequence: CDR1 MDHEN, CDR2 SYDVKM. This CDR3 spans 13 amino acids. The V end was cut by 8 bases, the J end by 2 bases, with 13 bases between. The CDR3 coding sequence is TGTGCCAGCGGGGGATTACGGGCCTACGAGCAGTACTTC. This encodes CASGGLRAYEQYF. The whole variable domain, remainder taken from reference TRBV28 and TRBJ2-7, is DVKVTQSSRYLVKRTGEKVFLECVQDMDHENMFWYRQDPGLGLRLIYFSYDVKMKEKGDIPEGYSVSREKKERFSLILESASTNQTSMYLCASGGLRAYEQYFGPGTRLTVT.

This clone was detected once. V gene TRBV18 combines with J gene TRBJ1-1; 7 positions match TRBD1. This CDR3 has 15 residues. Trimming took 4 bases from V and 0 from J; bases not matched to a gene: 5. Looked up from germline, CDR1 is KGHSH and CDR2 is LQKENI. This chain's CDR3 is CASSLWDSLNTEAFF. The DNA for the CDR3 is TGTGCCAGCTCACTATGGGACAGCTTGAACACTGAAGCTTTCTTT.

The CDR3 is CASVTGWCNEQFF. In DNA, the CDR3 is TGTGCCAGCGTTACAGGGTGGTGTAATGAGCAGTTCTTC. V usage is TRBV14 and J usage is TRBJ2-1, with D possibly matching TRBD1 (6 bases). Germline lookup yields CDR1 SGHDN and CDR2 FVKESK. This CDR3 contains 13 residues. V shed 8 bases and J shed 7 bases, with 15 bases lying between them. Complete variable domain (other parts from reference TRBV14 and TRBJ2-1): EAGVTQFPSHSVIEKGQTVTLRCDPISGHDNLYWYRRVMGKEIKFLLHFVKESKQDESGMPNNRFLAERTGGTYSTLKVQPAELEDSGVYFCASVTGWCNEQFFGPGTRLTVL.

The chain carries TRBV30 and TRBJ2-5; 9 bases map to TRBD1. The CDR3 has 10 residues. Germline assignment: CDR1 GTSNPN and CDR2 SVGIG (reference sequence). V shed 8 bases and J 5 bases; nucleotides not matched to a gene: 0. CDR3 nucleotides: TGTGCCGGACAGGGGGAGACCCAGTACTTC. It yields the protein CAGQGETQYF.

The J gene is TRBJ1-5, the V gene TRBV19, with no clear D. Germline loops: CDR1 LNHDA, CDR2 SQIVND (reference sequence). V was trimmed by 4 bases and J by 4 bases, leaving 5 bases between them. The CDR3 has 12 amino acids. The CDR3 DNA sequence: TGTGCCAGTAGTACCCCGAATCAGCCCCAGCATTTT. Residues: CASSTPNQPQHF.

The CDR3 sequence is CASRKFPTYNEQFF. The CDR3 nucleotides read TGTGCCAGCCGTAAATTCCCGACCTACAATGAGCAGTTCTTC. The chain has TRBV6-5 and TRBJ2-1, with D hard to call. With 8 bases removed from V and 2 bases from J, the gap between germline ends came to 13 bases. CDR3 length: 14 residues. Germline V gene lookup returns CDR1 MNHEY and CDR2 SVGAGI.

In this sample, this clone turned up a few times. The genes are TRBV28 and TRBJ1-5; D possibly corresponds to TRBD1 (5 bases). The CDR3 consists of 11 residues. The germline CDR1 and CDR2 sequences are MDHEN and SYDVKM. V was shortened by 6 bases and J by 6 bases, with 6 bases between the two germline ends. The CDR3 sequence: CASRGGQPQHF. The CDR3 nucleotides are TGTGCCAGCAGGGGGGGTCAGCCCCAGCATTTT.

This clone was found a few times. The V gene is TRBV10-3, the J gene TRBJ2-7; D gene uncertain. The CDR3 spans 13 residues. Trimming took 4 bases from V and 0 from J, leaving 7 bases between them. Germline lookup yields CDR1 ENHRY and CDR2 SYGVKD. CDR3 sequence: CAISGGTSYEQYF. The DNA for the CDR3 is TGTGCCATCAGTGGAGGCACCTCCTACGAGCAGTACTTC.

This rearrangement joins TRBV9 to TRBJ2-5, with a possible D match to TRBD1 (5 bases). CDR1 is SGDLS and CDR2 is YYNGEE in the germline V gene. The CDR3 loop spans 13 amino acids. The V gene lost 3 bases and the J gene lost 5 bases, with 11 bases spanning the gap. The chain's CDR3 is CASSAFSGETQYF. DNA of the CDR3: TGTGCCAGCAGCGCCTTTTCAGGGGAGACCCAGTACTTC.

The chain links TRBV19 to TRBJ2-3, with TRBD2 as a possible D gene (6 bases). The germline V gene encodes CDR1 LNHDA and CDR2 SQIVND (reference sequence). V was cut by 8 bases and J by 1 base, with 22 bases left in between. This CDR3 has 17 amino acids. The CDR3 is CASADVTSMFGTDTQYF. DNA for the CDR3: TGTGCCAGTGCCGATGTTACTAGCATGTTTGGCACAGATACGCAGTATTTT.

The chain has TRBV6-7 and TRBJ2-3; 7 bases line up with TRBD1. TRBV6-7 is an open reading frame whose function is uncertain. The CDR3 loop spans 18 amino acids. V gave up 5 bases and J gave up 0 bases; unmatched junction bases: 14. The CDR3 loop reads CASSQTGNLLASTDTQYF. CDR3 nucleotide sequence: TGTGCCAGCAGTCAGACAGGGAATCTACTTGCTAGCACAGATACGCAGTATTTT.

The rearrangement joins TRBV27 to TRBJ2-7, with D maybe TRBD2 (6 bases). Germline CDR1 MNHEY, CDR2 SMNVEV (reference sequence). V was pared by 0 bases and J by 1 base, with 10 bases between. The CDR3 is 15 residues long. CDR3 region: CASSLSYGGSYEQYF. The CDR3 bases are TGTGCCAGCAGTTTATCTTATGGGGGGTCCTACGAGCAGTACTTC.

The chain recombines TRBV6-1 with TRBJ1-1; D call uncertain. The germline V gene encodes CDR1 MNHNS and CDR2 SASEGT. V shed 1 base and J shed 1 base, with 10 bases lying between them. The CDR3 sequence is 15 residues long. The CDR3 region is CASSEGFVGNTEAFF. The DNA for the CDR3 is TGTGCCAGCAGTGAAGGTTTTGTTGGGAACACTGAAGCTTTCTTT.

V and J are TRBV7-8 and TRBJ2-7; 9 positions match TRBD2. V was pared by 7 bases and J by 2 bases, with 6 bases of the junction left unmatched. This CDR3 comprises 14 residues. The germline CDR1 and CDR2 sequences are SGHVS and FQNEAQ. As DNA, the CDR3 is TGTGCCAGCATGAGCGGGGGGTTCCCCTACGAGCAGTACTTC. It codes for CASMSGGFPYEQYF.

This sequence joins TRBV7-2 and TRBJ2-7, with TRBD1 as a possible D gene (6 bases). This CDR3 contains 14 residues. Trimming stripped 2 bases from V and 6 bases from J, with 14 bases between. Germline V CDR1 and CDR2: SGHTA, FQGNSA. CDR3 DNA sequence: TGTGCCAGCAGCTTAATGGGGCAGGGGAGCGAGCAGTACTTC. Residues: CASSLMGQGSEQYF.

The CDR3 nucleotides are TGTGCCAGCAGCTTTACCTACTATGGGGACACCATATATTTT. This encodes CASSFTYYGDTIYF. This rearrangement joins TRBV7-2 to TRBJ1-3; D uncertain. Germline CDR1 SGHTA, CDR2 FQGNSA. V lost 3 bases and J 8 bases, leaving 14 bases between the germline ends. The CDR3 consists of 14 residues. Based on the CDR3 plus reference TRBV7-2 and TRBJ1-3, the full variable domain is GAGVSQSPSNKVTEKGKDVELRCDPISGHTALYWYRQSLGQGLEFLIYFQGNSAPDKSGLPSDRFSAERTGGSVSTLTIQRTQQEDSAVYLCASSFTYYGDTIYFGEGSWLTVV.

The V and J genes are TRBV5-6 and TRBJ1-3, with D uncertain. The CDR3 runs to 15 residues. Germline assignment: CDR1 SGHDT and CDR2 YYEEEE. Trimming took off 4 bases at V and 4 bases at J, with 15 bases between the two ends. This CDR3 is CASSPWFVPGNTIYF. The CDR3 DNA reads TGTGCCAGCAGCCCCTGGTTCGTCCCGGGAAACACCATATATTTT.